This TCR beta chain came from a study of Graves' ophthalmopathy and Graves' hyperthyroidism. Amplified TCR beta CDR3 regions were obtained using RNA transcripts as template. First-round RT-PCR employed HTBI primers, with a second-round multiplex PCR after it. TCRdb recomputed calls from the multiplex PCR reads with MiXCR, one row per CDR3 protein. This sample yields fewer than 600,000 distinct CDR3 sequences, of which about 15% are seen a single time; 8% to 10% belongs to the top ten. Trimming pared 6 bases from V and 4 bases from J, leaving 12 bases between. The CDR3 is 13 residues long. The gene calls are TRBV12-3 or TRBV12-4 and TRBJ2-5; D gene uncertain. Sequenced: blood. This TCR came from a woman aged 30 to 39 with Graves' ophthalmopathy. This CDR3 reads CASSPPPGETQYF. The CDR3 DNA reads TGTGCCAGCAGCCCACCCCCGGGAGAGACCCAGTACTTC.